What follows are 31 T cell receptor beta chains derived from one specimen sequenced in a study of T cell repertoires in cytomegalovirus infection. For these receptors, no antigen is known. TCRdb re-derived calls from the reads in MiXCR, one entry per CDR3 protein. The sample includes around 770,000 distinct CDR3 sequences, roughly 28% of them seen just once. Sequencing was performed on cultured CD8+ T cells from PBMCs, taken from culture after CMV antigen stimulation. These TCRs come from a human donor in good health (CMV status not recorded). Some clones in this sample may be carry-over from other donors' samples.

This chain uses TRBV7-8 with TRBJ2-2; D could derive from TRBD1 or TRBD2 (5 bases each). The V gene's germline CDR1 is SGHVS and CDR2 FQNEAQ. V lost 4 bases to trimming and J lost 15 bases, with 21 bases between them. The CDR3 totals 14 residues. The CDR3 protein is CASSSNEGPLTMFF. The DNA of the CDR3 is TGTGCCAGCAGCTCCAACGAGGGGCCCTTAACGATGTTTTTT.

This sequence joins TRBV27 and TRBJ2-5; 7 nucleotides line up with TRBD1. The CDR3 has 15 amino acids. Germline CDR1 MNHEY, CDR2 SMNVEV (reference sequence). Losses at the gene ends were 9 bases for V and 3 bases for J; bases not matched to a gene: 13. DNA for the CDR3: TGTGCCAGGCCCCGGGACAGCCTAACCGAAGAGACCCAGTACTTC. Amino acids: CARPRDSLTEETQYF.

This clonotype was picked up a small number of times. The chain recombines TRBV27 with TRBJ2-5; maybe TRBD2 (6 bases). V lost 3 bases and J 2 bases, leaving 10 bases between the germline ends. Germline V gene sequence: CDR1 MNHEY, CDR2 SMNVEV (reference sequence). This CDR3 is built from 14 residues. Here the CDR3 reads CASSFSRGQETQYF. The CDR3 DNA reads TGTGCCAGCAGTTTTTCGCGGGGACAAGAGACCCAGTACTTC.

This clonotype was seen only a few times. The rearrangement links TRBV27 to TRBJ2-5; maybe TRBD2 (6 bases). Trimming left V 4 bases short and J 0 bases short, with 15 bases between. In germline, CDR1 is MNHEY, CDR2 SMNVEV (reference sequence). CDR3 length equals 16 residues. CDR3 nucleotide sequence: TGTGCCAGCAGTTCCCATAGGGAGGCATACCAAGAGACCCAGTACTTC. It yields the protein CASSSHREAYQETQYF.

The chain recombines TRBV6-6 with TRBJ1-2, with TRBD1 matching 7 bases. After removal of 5 bases from V and 1 base from J, the junction contained 22 bases not matched to a gene. Germline CDR1 and CDR2: MNHNY and SVGAGI (reference sequence). This CDR3 is 20 amino acids long. CDR3 sequence: CASSPPGTDGSDWFNYGYTF. CDR3 coding DNA: TGTGCCAGCAGTCCTCCCGGGACAGATGGGTCTGACTGGTTTAACTATGGCTACACCTTC.

The J gene is TRBJ1-6, the V gene TRBV28; TRBD1 matches at 7 bases. The CDR3 extends over 18 amino acids. The V segment lost 6 bases and the J segment 0 bases; nucleotides outside the gene matches: 11. CDR1 and CDR2 (germline): MDHEN, SYDVKM. For the CDR3, the DNA is TGTGCCAGCAGCTGGCCGACAGGGAGGAGCTCCTATAATTCACCCCTCCACTTT. It encodes CASSWPTGRSSYNSPLHF. Full variable domain (rest looked up from reference TRBV28 and TRBJ1-6): DVKVTQSSRYLVKRTGEKVFLECVQDMDHENMFWYRQDPGLGLRLIYFSYDVKMKEKGDIPEGYSVSREKKERFSLILESASTNQTSMYLCASSWPTGRSSYNSPLHFGNGTRLTVT.

V usage is TRBV11-1 and J usage is TRBJ2-3, with D perhaps being TRBD1 or TRBD2 (6 bases each). Per the germline V gene, CDR1 is SGHAT and CDR2 is FQDESV (reference sequence). The germline V and J ends were trimmed by 4 bases and 2 bases, with 22 bases remaining between them. The CDR3 is 18 amino acids. This chain's CDR3 is CASSSTGAPGRVTDTQYF. The CDR3 bases are TGTGCCAGCAGCTCTACGGGGGCGCCCGGGCGGGTCACAGATACGCAGTATTTT.

The gene calls are TRBV5-6 and TRBJ1-5; D perhaps matches TRBD1 (5 bases). Trimming stripped 0 bases from V and 7 bases from J, with 11 bases between. The CDR3 runs 14 residues. Germline CDR1 SGHDT, CDR2 YYEEEE. The CDR3 loop reads CASSLGGLKQPQHF. CDR3 DNA: TGTGCCAGCAGCTTGGGGGGCCTCAAGCAGCCCCAGCATTTT.

CDR3 amino acids: CASSQDILPSEYNEQFF. The CDR3 DNA follows: TGTGCCAGCAGCCAAGATATACTCCCGTCAGAATACAATGAGCAGTTCTTC. The chain combines TRBV4-2 with TRBJ2-1; no firm D call. Trimming removed 0 bases from V and 4 bases from J, with 16 bases in between. The CDR3 runs 17 residues. From germline, CDR1 is LGHNA and CDR2 YNFKEQ.

This sequence joins TRBV9 and TRBJ1-1, with D hard to call. Germline CDR1 SGDLS, CDR2 YYNGEE. The CDR3 runs to 12 residues. V was pared by 7 bases and J by 2 bases, with 9 bases between. CDR3 residues: CASGPANTEAFF. The CDR3 region has the DNA TGTGCCAGCGGTCCGGCTAACACTGAAGCTTTCTTT.

This clonotype was found many times. The chain combines TRBV5-1 with TRBJ2-3; 7 positions match TRBD2. This CDR3 comprises 16 residues. The germline gives CDR1 SGHRS, CDR2 YFSETQ. Germline trimming cut 0 bases from V and 0 bases from J; bases unmatched to any gene: 4. CDR3 residues: CASSLEVGGSTDTQYF. The CDR3 DNA reads as TGCGCCAGCAGCTTGGAGGTGGGGGGGAGCACAGATACGCAGTATTTT.

This clonotype was detected ten times or more. The genes are TRBV7-9 and TRBJ1-1; D is uncertain. The germline CDR1 and CDR2 sequences are SEHNR and FQNEAQ (reference sequence). There are 13 residues in the CDR3. Trimming removed 7 bases at V and 6 bases at J, with 15 bases between. For the CDR3, the DNA is TGTGCCAGCAAACAGCGTAACCCCGCTGAAGCTTTCTTT. The encoded protein is CASKQRNPAEAFF.

The V and J genes are TRBV12-5 and TRBJ1-1, with unresolved D. This CDR3 region has 12 residues. Per the germline V gene, CDR1 is LGHNT and CDR2 is FRNRAP. Trimming left V 5 bases short and J 4 bases short, with 8 bases between. CDR3 loop: CASGVASTEAFF. CDR3 DNA: TGTGCTAGTGGTGTTGCTAGCACTGAAGCTTTCTTT.

The CDR3 spells CASGRSDTQYF. CDR3 nucleotide sequence: TGTGCCAGCGGGCGTTCAGATACGCAGTATTTT. The chain recombines TRBV5-5 with TRBJ2-3; D uncertain. CDR1 and CDR2 from the germline V gene are SGHKS and YYEKEE (reference sequence). The CDR3 extends over 11 amino acids. V dropped 7 bases and J dropped 4 bases, with 7 bases sitting between them.

V gene TRBV6-2 or TRBV6-3 combines with J gene TRBJ1-1; D remains ambiguous. Per the germline V gene, CDR1 is MNHEY and CDR2 is SVGEGT. The CDR3 runs 16 residues. The germline V and J ends were trimmed by 7 bases and 4 bases, with 22 bases remaining between them. Here the CDR3 reads CASMQAWDLVVTEAFF. The CDR3 nucleotides read TGTGCCAGCATGCAGGCCTGGGATTTGGTAGTCACTGAAGCTTTCTTT.

The CDR3 nucleotides are TGTGCCAGCAGTTACACAGGGGGCGCGTTAGAGGAGGCCTACAATGAGCAGTTCTTC. This translates into CASSYTGGALEEAYNEQFF. This rearrangement joins TRBV6-5 to TRBJ2-1; 9 bases agree with TRBD1. The CDR3 is 19 amino acids. Germline lookup yields CDR1 MNHEY and CDR2 SVGAGI. Trimming at V came to 2 bases and at J to 2 bases, leaving 13 bases not matched to a gene.

This clonotype was observed a few times. This chain connects TRBV10-3 to TRBJ2-5; D remains unclear. With 7 bases removed from V and 0 bases from J, the gap between germline ends came to 12 bases. The CDR3 sequence is 14 residues long. Germline lookup yields CDR1 ENHRY and CDR2 SYGVKD. This CDR3 reads CAIKAEKYQETQYF. CDR3 coding DNA: TGTGCCATCAAGGCAGAAAAGTACCAAGAGACCCAGTACTTC.

Written as DNA, the CDR3 is TGTGCCAGCAGTGAACCCGAGAACGAGCAGTACGTC. Amino acid sequence: CASSEPENEQYV. The chain employs TRBV6-1 and TRBJ2-7, with D unresolved. Germline-derived CDR1 and CDR2 are MNHNS and SASEGT. Trimming took off 2 bases at V and 5 bases at J, with 7 bases between the two ends. The CDR3 is 12 amino acids.

The chain carries TRBV4-2 and TRBJ1-2, with 8 bases aligning to TRBD1. Trimming cost V 3 bases and J 6 bases; bases outside gene matches: 9. Per the germline V gene, CDR1 is LGHNA and CDR2 is YNFKEQ. This CDR3 comprises 15 residues. This CDR3 reads CASSQATGGANGYTF. CDR3 sequence (DNA): TGTGCCAGCAGCCAGGCTACAGGGGGGGCTAATGGCTACACCTTC.

The CDR3 is CASSNHRGPNEQYF. In nucleotides, the CDR3 is TGTGCCAGCAGCAATCACAGGGGGCCCAACGAGCAGTACTTC. The V and J genes are TRBV6-2 or TRBV6-3 and TRBJ2-7; the match to TRBD1 covers 9 bases. The CDR3 spans 14 residues. Germline assignment: CDR1 MNHEY and CDR2 SVGEGT. Unmatched junction bases numbered 8, after V lost 6 bases and J lost 5 bases.

A word on this clonotype: This may stem from a read error, because a much larger clone lies one nucleotide away. This sequence joins TRBV7-2 and TRBJ2-1; maybe TRBD2 (6 bases). The CDR3 loop spans 14 amino acids. Germline V gene data show CDR1 as SGHTA and CDR2 as FQGNSA. CDR3 amino acids: CASEGGDSYNEHFF. The CDR3 DNA follows: TGTGCCAGCGAGGGCGGGGACTCCTACAATGAGCACTTCTTC.

The sample holds a few counts of this clonotype. The chain employs TRBV9 and TRBJ2-1; 9 bases are a match to TRBD2. Germline V gene sequence: CDR1 SGDLS, CDR2 YYNGEE. This CDR3 has 15 amino acids. Unmatched junction bases numbered 1, after V lost 0 bases and J lost 3 bases. The CDR3 sequence is CASSVARGGYNEQFF. DNA for the CDR3: TGTGCCAGCAGCGTAGCGCGGGGGGGCTACAATGAGCAGTTCTTC.

This clonotype was detected only a few times. The chain uses TRBV15 and TRBJ1-1, with D tentatively TRBD1 (5 bases). The CDR3 covers 15 residues. The germline CDR1 and CDR2 sequences are LNHNV and YYDKDF (reference sequence). The V gene lost 0 bases and the J gene lost 4 bases, with 12 bases spanning the gap. This CDR3 is CATSRDLGVGTEAFF. The DNA for the CDR3 is TGTGCCACCAGCAGAGATCTGGGGGTCGGCACTGAAGCTTTCTTT.

This clonotype was observed once. The chain employs TRBV20-1 and TRBJ2-2; D uncertain. Germline values: CDR1 DFQATT, CDR2 SNEGSKA (reference sequence). This CDR3 region has 13 residues. Here the CDR3 reads CSGVQANTGELFF. The CDR3 DNA reads TGCAGCGGCGTCCAGGCGAACACCGGGGAGCTGTTTTTT.

CDR3 amino acids: CASSQSPGAEVFF. CDR3 sequence (DNA): TGTGCCAGCAGCCAAAGCCCCGGGGCGGAGGTTTTCTTT. The chain links TRBV7-2 to TRBJ1-1; TRBD1 is a possible D gene (5 bases). CDR1 and CDR2 (germline): SGHTA, FQGNSA. V lost 5 bases and J lost 13, with 20 bases in between. The CDR3 is 13 amino acids.

This chain uses TRBV5-6 with TRBJ2-7, with 8 nucleotides matching TRBD1. In germline, CDR1 is SGHDT, CDR2 YYEEEE. The CDR3 covers 15 residues. Trimming took 3 bases from V and 2 from J; bases not matched to a gene: 7. DNA of the CDR3: TGTGCCAGCAGCTGGATGGACAGGGCTCCCTACGAGCAGTACTTC. Its protein product is CASSWMDRAPYEQYF.

There are many counts of this clonotype. The genes are TRBV7-2 and TRBJ2-2, with 11 positions matching TRBD2. V was clipped by 4 bases and J by 6 bases; unmatched bases: 4. CDR1 is SGHTA and CDR2 is FQGNSA in the germline V gene. The CDR3 has 15 amino acids. The CDR3 region is CASSYSGGASGELFF. CDR3 sequence (DNA): TGTGCCAGCAGCTATAGCGGGGGGGCCTCCGGGGAGCTGTTTTTT.

This clonotype was detected a few times. The V and J genes are TRBV11-1 and TRBJ1-2; tentatively, D is TRBD1 (5 bases). This CDR3 has 15 residues. Trimming pared 5 bases from V and 4 bases from J, leaving 17 bases between. In germline, CDR1 is SGHAT, CDR2 FQDESV (reference sequence). This CDR3 is CASSVVRDAIYGYTF. The CDR3 DNA follows: TGTGCCAGCAGCGTAGTCCGGGACGCGATCTATGGCTACACCTTC. Full variable domain (remainder filled in from reference TRBV11-1 and TRBJ1-2): EAEVAQSPRYKITEKSQAVAFWCDPISGHATLYWYRQILGQGPELLVQFQDESVVDDSQLPKDRFSAERLKGVDSTLKIQPAELGDSAMYLCASSVVRDAIYGYTFGSGTRLTVV.

J is TRBJ1-2 and V is TRBV10-2; possible D gene TRBD1, 5 bases. V shed 4 bases and J shed 1 base, with 10 bases lying between them. Germline V gene lookup returns CDR1 WSHSY and CDR2 SAAADI. This CDR3 contains 14 residues. The CDR3 DNA reads TGCGCCAGCAGTGCTGGGGCAGATAACTATGGCTACACCTTC. Residues: CASSAGADNYGYTF.

This chain links TRBV28 with TRBJ1-3; TRBD1 might be the D (6 bases). The CDR3 totals 14 residues. The V end was cut by 6 bases, the J end by 0 bases, with 9 bases between. Germline-derived CDR1 and CDR2 are MDHEN and SYDVKM. The CDR3 spells CASSIQGSGNTIYF. The CDR3 region has the DNA TGTGCCAGCAGCATACAGGGCTCTGGAAACACCATATATTTT.

Worth noting for this clonotype: A much larger clone is a single base away; this may be a read error. This chain connects TRBV28 to TRBJ2-7, with a possible D match to TRBD2 (6 bases). CDR1 and CDR2 (germline): MDHEN, SYDVKM. Trimming cost V 3 bases and J 5 bases, with 17 bases left between them. The CDR3 is 15 residues long. The CDR3 DNA reads TGTGCCAGCAGTTTCGGGGGTCCTCTGGAAGACGAGCAGTACGTC. Its translation: CASSFGGPLEDEQYV.